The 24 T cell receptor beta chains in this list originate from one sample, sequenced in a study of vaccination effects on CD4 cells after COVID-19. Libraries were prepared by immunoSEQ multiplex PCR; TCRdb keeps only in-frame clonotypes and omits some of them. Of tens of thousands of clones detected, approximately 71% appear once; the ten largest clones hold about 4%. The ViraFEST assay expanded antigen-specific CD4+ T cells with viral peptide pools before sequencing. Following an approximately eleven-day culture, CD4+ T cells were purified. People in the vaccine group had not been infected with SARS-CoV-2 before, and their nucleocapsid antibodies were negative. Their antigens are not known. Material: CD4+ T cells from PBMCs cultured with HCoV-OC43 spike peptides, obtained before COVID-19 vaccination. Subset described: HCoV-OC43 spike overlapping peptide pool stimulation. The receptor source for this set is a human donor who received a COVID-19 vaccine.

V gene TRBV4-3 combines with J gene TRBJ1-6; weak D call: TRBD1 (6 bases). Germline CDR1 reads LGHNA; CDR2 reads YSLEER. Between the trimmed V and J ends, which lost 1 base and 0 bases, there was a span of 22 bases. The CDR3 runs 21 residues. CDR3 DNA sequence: TGCGCCAGCAGCCAAGGTGGACCGGGACACGAATTTCGCTCCTATAATTCACCCCTCCACTTT. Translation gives CASSQGGPGHEFRSYNSPLHF.

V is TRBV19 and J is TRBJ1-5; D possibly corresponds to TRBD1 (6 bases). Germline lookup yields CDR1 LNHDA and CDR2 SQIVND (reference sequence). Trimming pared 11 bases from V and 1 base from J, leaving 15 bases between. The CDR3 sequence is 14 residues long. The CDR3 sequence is CAEEGGASNQPQHF. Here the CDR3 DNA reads TGTGCCGAGGAAGGGGGGGCGAGCAATCAGCCCCAGCATTTT.

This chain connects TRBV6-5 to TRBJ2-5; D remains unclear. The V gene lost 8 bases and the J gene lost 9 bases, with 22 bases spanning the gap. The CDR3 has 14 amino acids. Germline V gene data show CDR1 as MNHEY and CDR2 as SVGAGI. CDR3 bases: TGTGCCAGCCTCCCTTCCCCTCTCCCCCAAGCCCAGTACTTC. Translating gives CASLPSPLPQAQYF.

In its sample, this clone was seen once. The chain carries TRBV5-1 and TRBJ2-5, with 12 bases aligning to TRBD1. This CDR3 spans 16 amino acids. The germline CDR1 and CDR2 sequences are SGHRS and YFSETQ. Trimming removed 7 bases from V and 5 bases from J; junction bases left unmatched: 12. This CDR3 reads CASFPSPGQGAETQYF. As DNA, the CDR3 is TGCGCCAGCTTCCCCTCTCCGGGACAGGGGGCGGAGACCCAGTACTTC.

CDR3: CASSLASRLAGADTQYF. CDR3 sequence (DNA): TGTGCCAGCAGCTTAGCTTCGAGACTAGCGGGGGCAGATACGCAGTATTTT. The chain employs TRBV7-9 and TRBJ2-3, with 12 bases matching TRBD2. The CDR3 loop spans 17 amino acids. Germline CDR1 SEHNR, CDR2 FQNEAQ (reference sequence). J lost 4 bases, V lost 0 bases, and 5 bases had no gene match. The complete variable domain, with remaining parts taken from reference TRBV7-9 and TRBJ2-3, reads DTGVSQNPRHKITKRGQNVTFRCDPISEHNRLYWYRQTLGQGPEFLTYFQNEAQLEKSRLLSDRFSAERPKGSFSTLEIQRTEQGDSAMYLCASSLASRLAGADTQYFGPGTRLTVL.

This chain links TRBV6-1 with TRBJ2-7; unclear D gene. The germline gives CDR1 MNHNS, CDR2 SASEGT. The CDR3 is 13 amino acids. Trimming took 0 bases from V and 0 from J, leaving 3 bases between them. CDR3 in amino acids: CASSEADSYEQYV. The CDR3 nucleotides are TGTGCCAGCAGTGAAGCAGACTCCTACGAGCAGTACGTC.

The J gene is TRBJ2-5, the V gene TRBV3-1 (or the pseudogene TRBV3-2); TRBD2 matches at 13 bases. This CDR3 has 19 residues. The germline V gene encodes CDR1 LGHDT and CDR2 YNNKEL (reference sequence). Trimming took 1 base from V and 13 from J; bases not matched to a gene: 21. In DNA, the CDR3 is TGTGCCAGCAGCCAAGGGACCGGGACTAGCGGGGCCCGTGGGGGTGAGCGGTACTTC. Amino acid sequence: CASSQGTGTSGARGGERYF.

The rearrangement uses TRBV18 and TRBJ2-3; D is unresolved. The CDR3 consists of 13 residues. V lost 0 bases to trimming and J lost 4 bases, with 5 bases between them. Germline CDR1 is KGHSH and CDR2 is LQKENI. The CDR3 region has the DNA TGTGCCAGCTCACCACCGTTGGCAGATACGCAGTATTTT. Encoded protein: CASSPPLADTQYF.

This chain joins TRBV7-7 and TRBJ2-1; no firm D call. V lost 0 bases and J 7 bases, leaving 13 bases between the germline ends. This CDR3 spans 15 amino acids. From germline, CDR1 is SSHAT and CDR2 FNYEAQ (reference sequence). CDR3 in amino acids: CASSLAFGSLNEQFF. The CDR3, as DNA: TGTGCCAGCAGCTTAGCCTTCGGGTCCCTGAATGAGCAGTTCTTC. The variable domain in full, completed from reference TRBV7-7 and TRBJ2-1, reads GAGVSQSPRYKVTKRGQDVTLRCDPISSHATLYWYQQALGQGPEFLTYFNYEAQPDKSGLPSDRFSAERPEGSISTLTIQRTEQRDSAMYRCASSLAFGSLNEQFFGPGTRLTVL.

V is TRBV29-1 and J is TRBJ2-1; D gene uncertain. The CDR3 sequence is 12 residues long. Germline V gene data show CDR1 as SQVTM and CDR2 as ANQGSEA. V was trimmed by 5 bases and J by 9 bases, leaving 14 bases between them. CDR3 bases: TGCAGCGTTCATCAAACCCTAGGTGAGCAGTTCTTC. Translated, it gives CSVHQTLGEQFF.

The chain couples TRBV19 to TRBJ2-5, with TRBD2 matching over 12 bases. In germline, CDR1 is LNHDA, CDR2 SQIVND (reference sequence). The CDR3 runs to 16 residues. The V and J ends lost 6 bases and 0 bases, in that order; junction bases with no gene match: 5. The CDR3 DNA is TGTGCCAGTAGACGACTAGCGGGGGTTAACCAAGAGACCCAGTACTTC. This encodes CASRRLAGVNQETQYF.

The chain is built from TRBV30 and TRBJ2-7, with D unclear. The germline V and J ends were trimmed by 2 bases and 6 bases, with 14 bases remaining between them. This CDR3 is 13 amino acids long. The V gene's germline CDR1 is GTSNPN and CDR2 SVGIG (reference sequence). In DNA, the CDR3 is TGTGCCTGGAGTAGGGCAGCCGGCGGCGAGCAGTACGTC. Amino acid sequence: CAWSRAAGGEQYV.

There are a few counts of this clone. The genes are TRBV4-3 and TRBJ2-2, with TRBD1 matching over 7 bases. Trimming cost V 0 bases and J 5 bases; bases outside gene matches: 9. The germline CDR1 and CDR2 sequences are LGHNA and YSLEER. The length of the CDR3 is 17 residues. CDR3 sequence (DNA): TGCGCCAGCAGCCAAGATCGTGCGACAGGGAGTACCGGGGAGCTGTTTTTT. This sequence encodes CASSQDRATGSTGELFF.

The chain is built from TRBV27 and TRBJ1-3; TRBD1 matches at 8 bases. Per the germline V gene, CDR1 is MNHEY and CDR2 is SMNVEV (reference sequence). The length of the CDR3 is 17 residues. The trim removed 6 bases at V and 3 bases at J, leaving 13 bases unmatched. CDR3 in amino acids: CASSPAGQGRRGNTIYF. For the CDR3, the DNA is TGTGCCAGCAGCCCCGCTGGACAGGGCCGCCGTGGAAACACCATATATTTT.

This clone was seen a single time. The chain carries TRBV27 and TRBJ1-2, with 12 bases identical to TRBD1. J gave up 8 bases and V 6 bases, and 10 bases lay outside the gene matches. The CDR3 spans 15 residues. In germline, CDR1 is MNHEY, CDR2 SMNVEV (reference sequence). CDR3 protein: CASSPGTGGVEGYTF. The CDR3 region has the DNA TGTGCCAGCAGCCCGGGGACAGGGGGCGTAGAAGGCTACACCTTC.

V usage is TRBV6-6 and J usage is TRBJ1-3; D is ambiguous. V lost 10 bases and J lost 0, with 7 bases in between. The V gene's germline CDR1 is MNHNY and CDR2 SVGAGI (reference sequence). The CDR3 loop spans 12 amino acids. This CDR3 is CATRDSGNTIYF. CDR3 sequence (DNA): TGTGCCACCAGAGACTCTGGAAACACCATATATTTT.

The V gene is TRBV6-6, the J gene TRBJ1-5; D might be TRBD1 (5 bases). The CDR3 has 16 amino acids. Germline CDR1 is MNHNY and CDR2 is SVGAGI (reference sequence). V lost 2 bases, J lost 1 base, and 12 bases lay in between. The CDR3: CASSYLAGWSNQPQHF. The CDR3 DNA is TGTGCCAGCAGTTACCTAGCAGGGTGGAGCAATCAGCCCCAGCATTTT.

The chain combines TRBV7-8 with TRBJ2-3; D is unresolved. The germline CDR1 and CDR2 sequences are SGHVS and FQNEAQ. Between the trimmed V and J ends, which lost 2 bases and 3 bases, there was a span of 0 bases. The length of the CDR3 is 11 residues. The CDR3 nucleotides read TGTGCCAGCAGCTTAACAGATACGCAGTATTTT. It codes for CASSLTDTQYF.

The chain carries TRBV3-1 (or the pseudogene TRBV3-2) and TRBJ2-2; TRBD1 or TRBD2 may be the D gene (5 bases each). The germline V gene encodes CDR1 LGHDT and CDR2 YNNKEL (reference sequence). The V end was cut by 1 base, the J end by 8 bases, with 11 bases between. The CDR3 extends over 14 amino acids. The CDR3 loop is CASSQVGPGGELFF. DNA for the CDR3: TGTGCCAGCAGCCAAGTGGGGCCGGGGGGGGAGCTGTTTTTT.

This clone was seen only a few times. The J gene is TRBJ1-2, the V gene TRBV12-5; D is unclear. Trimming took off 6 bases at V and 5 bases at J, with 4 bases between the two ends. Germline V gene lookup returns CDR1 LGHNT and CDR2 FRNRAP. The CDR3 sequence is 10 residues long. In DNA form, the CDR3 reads TGTGCTAGTGGAGAGTATGGCTACACCTTC. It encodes CASGEYGYTF. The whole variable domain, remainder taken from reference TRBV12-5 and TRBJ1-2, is DARVTQTPRHKVTEMGQEVTMRCQPILGHNTVFWYRQTMMQGLELLAYFRNRAPLDDSGMPKDRFSAEMPDATLATLKIQPSEPRDSAVYFCASGEYGYTFGSGTRLTVV.

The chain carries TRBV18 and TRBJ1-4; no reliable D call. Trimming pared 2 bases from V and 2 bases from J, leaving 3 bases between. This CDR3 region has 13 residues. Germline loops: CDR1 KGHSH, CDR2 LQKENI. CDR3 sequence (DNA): TGTGCCAGCTCACCAAGCACTAATGAAAAACTGTTTTTT. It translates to CASSPSTNEKLFF.

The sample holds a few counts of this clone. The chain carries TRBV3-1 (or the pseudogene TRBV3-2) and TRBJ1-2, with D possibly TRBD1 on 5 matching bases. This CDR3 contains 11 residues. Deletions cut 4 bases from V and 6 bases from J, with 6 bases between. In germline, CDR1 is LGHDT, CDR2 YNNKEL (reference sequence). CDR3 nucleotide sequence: TGTGCCAGCAGCCTAGGGGATGGCTACACCTTC. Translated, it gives CASSLGDGYTF.

CDR3 nucleotides: TGTGCCACCAGTACGAGGAACAATGAGCAGTTCTTC. It yields the protein CATSTRNNEQFF. The genes are TRBV24-1 and TRBJ2-1; D is unclear. This CDR3 spans 12 amino acids. Per the germline V gene, CDR1 is KGHDR and CDR2 is SFDVKD. V lost 6 bases and J lost 5, with 7 bases in between.

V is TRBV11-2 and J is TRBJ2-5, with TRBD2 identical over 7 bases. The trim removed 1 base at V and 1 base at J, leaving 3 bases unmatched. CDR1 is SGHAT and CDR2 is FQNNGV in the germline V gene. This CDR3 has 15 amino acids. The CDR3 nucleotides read TGTGCCAGCAGCTTAGTGTGGGGGGGCCAAGAGACCCAGTACTTC. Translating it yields CASSLVWGGQETQYF.